This TCR beta chain was recovered during a study of shared clonotypes between healthy human individuals. Germline V gene data show CDR1 as SGHTA and CDR2 as FQGNSA. This CDR3 is built from 17 residues. Trimming shortened V by 1 base and J by 2 bases, and 15 bases separated the two germline ends. It was into CD45RA+ naive and CD45RA-negative memory subsets that the CD4+ cells were split. Only in-frame clones appear in the TCRdb table, and some are missing; sequencing was by immunoSEQ multiplex PCR. This table holds roughly 1 million clones, roughly 80% found once. The receptor was isolated from a man between 18 and 35 years old in good health. The chain employs TRBV7-2 and TRBJ2-1, with D possibly matching TRBD2 (6 bases). The specimen sequenced was memory CD4+ T cells sorted from blood. As for subset: CD45RA-negative fraction. The CDR3 coding sequence is TGTGCCAGCAGCTTAGTTTCGGGAGCCATTCCCTACAATGAGCAGTTCTTC. Protein: CASSLVSGAIPYNEQFF.